This T cell receptor (beta chain) comes out of a study of blood T cell repertoires in COVID-19. Study details: T cells, B-cell-depleted T cells, or PBMCs supplied cDNA or gDNA.

Method: immunoSEQ multiplex PCR; TCRdb's copy keeps in-frame clones and lacks some. Among about 57,000 clones listed, over 75% were seen once. The receptor comes from a human donor in a cohort sampled during active COVID-19. The sequencing sample was made of peripheral blood.

This chain's CDR3 is CASSSPGGASYGYTF. CDR3 in DNA: TGTGCCAGCAGTTCCCCAGGGGGCGCTTCCTATGGCTACACCTTC. The chain links TRBV6-2 or TRBV6-3 to TRBJ1-2; 8 positions match TRBD1. The CDR3 runs to 15 residues. V was clipped by 4 bases and J by 4 bases; unmatched bases: 8. The V gene's germline CDR1 is MNHEY and CDR2 SVGEGT.